The 10 T cell receptor beta chains reported below all come from one sample, sequenced in a study of blood T cell repertoires in COVID-19. The data were produced by immunoSEQ multiplex PCR, yet TCRdb's version contains in-frame clones alone and is incomplete. Of fewer than 250,000 clones in the sample, 85% to 90% were seen once. Specimen: peripheral blood. The receptors stem from a man aged 25 to 45 with COVID-19, enrolled during active disease.

The CDR3 region has the DNA TGTGCCAGCAGCTCGGGACAGGGGGCGCTTTCTGGGGCCAACGTCCTGACTTTC. It encodes CASSSGQGALSGANVLTF. V gene TRBV7-3 combines with J gene TRBJ2-6; TRBD1 matches 12 bases. V lost 4 bases, J lost 1 base, and 5 bases stayed unmatched. The CDR3 spans 18 residues. Germline lookup yields CDR1 SGHTA and CDR2 FQGTGA.

V gene TRBV4-3 combines with J gene TRBJ2-7, with 7 nucleotides matching TRBD1. This CDR3 is 13 amino acids long. V was pared by 1 base and J by 6 bases, with 3 bases of the junction left unmatched. Germline CDR1 and CDR2: LGHNA and YSLEER. As DNA, the CDR3 is TGCGCCAGCAGCCAAGGGGCAGGGGGCGAGCAGTACTTC. It specifies CASSQGAGGEQYF.

The gene calls are TRBV6-4 and TRBJ2-7; unclear D gene. Trimming shortened V by 8 bases and J by 1 base, and 15 bases separated the two germline ends. The CDR3 sequence is 14 residues long. Germline CDR1 and CDR2: MRHNA and SNTAGT. CDR3 sequence reads: CASRKTFQSYEQYF. In DNA, the CDR3 is TGTGCCAGCCGCAAGACATTTCAATCCTACGAGCAGTACTTC.

The rearrangement joins TRBV6-5 to TRBJ1-1; 11 bases are a match to TRBD1. J lost 5 bases, V lost 8 bases, and 10 bases had no gene match. Germline V gene data show CDR1 as MNHEY and CDR2 as SVGAGI. The CDR3 runs 15 residues. The CDR3 bases are TGTGCCAGCGCCAGGACAGGGGGCGCGAAGACTGAAGCTTTCTTT. Translating it yields CASARTGGAKTEAFF.

The chain couples TRBV5-1 to TRBJ2-1, with 7 bases lining up with TRBD2. V lost 0 bases, J lost 6 bases, and 12 bases stayed unmatched. Germline CDR1 reads SGHRS; CDR2 reads YFSETQ. The CDR3 is 17 residues long. The CDR3 bases are TGCGCCAGCAGCTTGGGAACTAGCGTACCCTGGGGCAATGAGCAGTTCTTC. It codes for CASSLGTSVPWGNEQFF.

The V and J genes are TRBV27 and TRBJ1-1; D gene ambiguous. The V end was cut by 0 bases, the J end by 7 bases, with 15 bases between. CDR1 is MNHEY and CDR2 is SMNVEV in the germline V gene (reference sequence). The length of the CDR3 is 15 residues. Written as DNA, the CDR3 is TGTGCCAGCAGTTTATCCGGGTCAAAAATACTTGAAGCTTTCTTT. Amino acids: CASSLSGSKILEAFF.

This chain connects TRBV7-3 to TRBJ2-3, with D maybe TRBD1 (5 bases). The germline V and J ends were trimmed by 2 bases and 4 bases, with 7 bases remaining between them. CDR1 and CDR2 (germline): SGHTA, FQGTGA. The CDR3 is 13 residues long. CDR3: CASSLSGSDTQYF. DNA for the CDR3: TGTGCCAGCAGCTTATCAGGGTCAGATACGCAGTATTTT.

The genes are TRBV18 and TRBJ2-1; 7 bases agree with TRBD1. The ends lost 2 bases at V and 2 bases at J; junction bases unmatched: 3. Germline V gene lookup returns CDR1 KGHSH and CDR2 LQKENI. The CDR3 length is 15 residues. CDR3 DNA: TGTGCCAGCTCACCAGCGACAGGGACCTACAATGAGCAGTTCTTC. It is translated as CASSPATGTYNEQFF. Full variable domain (remainder filled in from reference TRBV18 and TRBJ2-1): NAGVMQNPRHLVRRRGQEARLRCSPMKGHSHVYWYRQLPEEGLKFMVYLQKENIIDESGMPKERFSAEFPKEGPSILRIQQVVRGDSAAYFCASSPATGTYNEQFFGPGTRLTVL.

The chain employs TRBV25-1 and TRBJ2-1, with a weak D call TRBD2 (6 bases). The V end was cut by 6 bases, the J end by 6 bases, with 18 bases between. The CDR3 runs to 15 residues. Germline V gene lookup returns CDR1 MGHDK and CDR2 SYGVNS. DNA for the CDR3: TGTGCCAGCAGCTCACAAGGACTATTTACCAATGAGCAGTTCTTC. Encoded protein: CASSSQGLFTNEQFF.

The gene calls are TRBV11-3 and TRBJ2-5, with D perhaps TRBD1 (6 bases). V lost 1 base and J 4 bases, leaving 13 bases between the germline ends. Germline CDR1 reads SGHNT; CDR2 reads YENEEA. The CDR3 length is 15 residues. The CDR3 region is CASSLGRTERETQYF. CDR3 nucleotide sequence: TGTGCCAGCAGCTTAGGGCGGACAGAGAGAGAGACCCAGTACTTC.